A selection of T cell receptor beta chains follows, all from one sample in a study of T cell changes during pregnancy in multiple sclerosis. Method: immunoSEQ multiplex PCR; TCRdb's copy keeps in-frame clones and lacks some. The sample consists of about 45,000 clones, 90% to 97% of them appearing once. This specimen consisted of peripheral blood, obtained in the second trimester of pregnancy. The receptors stem from a female donor with multiple sclerosis, enrolled in a pregnancy study. The CDR3 runs from the conserved cysteine through the conserved F or W. The order of the fields is clone size, J gene, D gene, V gene, CDR3 protein, CDR3 DNA. A D gene is named only where the DNA matches it firmly. Size is stated for part of the rows, as once, few or many counts, or as a class when the clone is expanded.

>NA|TRBJ1-2|TRBD1|TRBV27
CASSPRTGGNGYTF
TGTGCCAGCAGTCCCCGGACAGGGGGAAATGGCTACACCTTC
>NA|TRBJ1-1|TRBD1|TRBV27
CASTRWPGGGNTEAFF
TGTGCCAGCACCCGCTGGCCAGGGGGTGGAAACACTGAAGCTTTCTTT
>NA|TRBJ2-5|NA|TRBV5-4
CASSLGVGGGQETQYF
TGTGCCAGCAGCTTGGGAGTAGGGGGGGGCCAAGAGACCCAGTACTTC
>once|TRBJ2-7|TRBD2|TRBV19
CASSDLAGASYEQYF
TGTGCCAGTAGCGATCTAGCGGGAGCTTCCTACGAGCAGTACTTC
>NA|TRBJ2-7|NA|TRBV13
CASSRNHLAYEQYF
TGTGCCAGCAGCCGCAACCACTTGGCCTACGAGCAGTACTTC
>NA|TRBJ2-5|TRBD1|TRBV27
CASSFGQGGSQETQYF
TGTGCCAGCAGTTTTGGACAGGGTGGCTCTCAAGAGACCCAGTACTTC
>NA|TRBJ2-7|TRBD1|TRBV19
CASSMGQGPYEQYF
TGTGCCAGTAGTATGGGACAGGGACCCTACGAGCAGTACTTC
>NA|TRBJ2-3|NA|TRBV15
CATSTHSDTQYF
TGTGCCACCAGCACTCACTCAGATACGCAGTATTTT
>once|TRBJ2-7|NA|TRBV9
CASSVEVGPLYEQYF
TGTGCCAGCAGCGTAGAAGTGGGCCCGCTCTACGAGCAGTACTTC
>NA|TRBJ2-2|NA|TRBV10-1
CASSVGQGYTGELFF
TGCGCCAGCAGCGTCGGGCAGGGGTACACCGGGGAGCTGTTTTTT
>NA|TRBJ1-5|NA|TRBV18
CASSPSEVNNQPQHF
TGTGCCAGCTCACCCTCGGAGGTGAATAATCAGCCCCAGCATTTT
>once|TRBJ1-1|NA|TRBV5-4
CASSSWGGGRTEAFF
TGTGCCAGCAGCTCGTGGGGTGGGGGGAGGACTGAAGCTTTCTTT
>NA|TRBJ2-3|TRBD2|TRBV9
CASSPLVGESGRFDTQYF
TGTGCCAGCAGCCCCCTCGTCGGAGAAAGCGGGAGATTCGATACGCAGTATTTT
>NA|TRBJ2-7|NA|TRBV18
CASSPYQVSDEQYF
TGTGCCAGCTCACCATACCAGGTCTCTGACGAGCAGTACTTC
>NA|TRBJ2-1|NA|TRBV7-3
CASSLTALTGQFF
TGTGCCAGCAGCTTAACAGCTCTAACAGGGCAGTTCTTC
>NA|TRBJ2-7|NA|TRBV11-1
CASSLWAMGEQYF
TGTGCCAGCAGCTTATGGGCTATGGGCGAGCAGTACTTC
>NA|TRBJ1-5|TRBD1|TRBV4-2
CASSQAAGQGEAHQPQHF
TGTGCCAGCAGCCAAGCAGCCGGGCAGGGGGAGGCTCATCAGCCCCAGCATTTT
>NA|TRBJ1-2|TRBD1|TRBV5-4
CASSPRQGENYGYTF
TGTGCCAGCAGCCCAAGACAGGGGGAGAACTATGGCTACACCTTC
>NA|TRBJ2-7|TRBD1|TRBV28
CASSHSWTGTYEQYF
TGTGCCAGCAGTCACTCTTGGACAGGAACCTACGAGCAGTACTTC
>NA|TRBJ2-3|TRBD2|TRBV11-3
CASSLGAGGRDTQYF
TGTGCCAGCAGCTTAGGGGCGGGGGGAAGGGATACGCAGTATTTT
>NA|TRBJ2-3|NA|TRBV19
CASSIFRGGTDTQYF
TGTGCCAGTAGTATCTTCAGGGGGGGCACAGATACGCAGTATTTT
>few|TRBJ2-3|TRBD1|TRBV18
CASSRTGKTLDTQYF
TGTGCCAGCTCAAGGACAGGGAAAACCCTAGATACGCAGTATTTT
>NA|TRBJ2-1|TRBD2|TRBV7-2
CASSLFFAGGLYEQFF
TGTGCCAGCAGCTTATTTTTCGCGGGGGGGCTCTATGAGCAGTTCTTC
>NA|TRBJ1-4|NA|TRBV9
CASSPPGRPGNEKLFF
TGTGCCAGCAGTCCCCCAGGGCGGCCTGGTAATGAAAAACTGTTTTTT
>NA|TRBJ2-5|NA|TRBV7-9
CASSPLGAFEETQYF
TGTGCCAGCAGCCCCCTGGGGGCATTCGAAGAGACCCAGTACTTC
>NA|TRBJ2-2|TRBD2|TRBV19
CASSMLRLAVNTGELFF
TGTGCCAGTAGTATGCTTAGACTAGCGGTGAACACCGGGGAGCTGTTTTTT
>NA|TRBJ2-5|NA|TRBV5-1
CASGRGMETQYF
TGCGCCAGCGGGAGGGGGATGGAGACCCAGTACTTC
>NA|TRBJ2-5|TRBD2|TRBV10-3
CAIRTSGGEMYF
TGTGCCATCAGAACTAGCGGGGGGGAAATGTACTTC
>NA|TRBJ1-5|NA|TRBV7-9
CASSFLNQPQHF
TGTGCCAGCAGCTTCCTGAATCAGCCCCAGCATTTT
>once|TRBJ2-1|NA|TRBV27
CASSLYGASLYNEQFF
TGTGCCAGCAGTTTATATGGAGCTTCCCTTTACAATGAGCAGTTCTTC
>NA|TRBJ2-7|NA|TRBV2
CASTPGRGSSYEQYF
TGTGCCAGCACCCCAGGAAGGGGGAGCTCCTACGAGCAGTACTTC
>NA|TRBJ1-2|TRBD1|TRBV2
CASSDRGRGGYTF
TGTGCCAGCAGTGACAGGGGGCGCGGAGGCTACACCTTC